These 9 T cell receptor beta chains came from one sample sequenced in a study of Ad26.COV2.S vaccination and SARS-CoV-2 variants (dated by TCRdb to the early 2020s). Receptor amplification or capture employed the immunoSEQ multiplex PCR assay. This immuneACCESS table, as held by TCRdb, lists in-frame sequences with V and J called but not all clones. Of the missing ones, under half trace to an unresolved V gene in checked studies; the others have no known cause. For this sample there are approximately 460,000 clones; nearly 90% appear just once. The ten largest clones add up to about 1.5% of the sample. The meaning of the sample's treatment or condition label: around 19 received Ad26.COV2.S at low or high dose, single or two shots; several received placebo; per-sample allocation not given. Repertoires of vaccine and placebo recipients were sequenced from samples collected on day 63 after the first injection.

The sample consisted of peripheral blood, taken in a trial of Ad26.COV2.S vaccine versus placebo. These TCRs come from a person between 18 and 60 years old who received the Ad26.COV2.S COVID-19 vaccine or a placebo.

Only a few counts were recorded for this clone. The V and J genes are TRBV27 and TRBJ1-2; D ambiguous. The V end lost 10 bases, the J end lost 1 base, and 16 bases lay between the germline ends. The CDR3 loop spans 14 amino acids. The germline V gene has CDR1 MNHEY and CDR2 SMNVEV (reference sequence). The CDR3 here is CATKPDSNNYGYTF. The CDR3 bases are TGTGCCACCAAACCAGATAGCAATAACTATGGCTACACCTTC.

The chain carries TRBV15 and TRBJ1-2; D is possibly TRBD1 (6 bases). Trimming shortened V by 3 bases and J by 8 bases, and 22 bases separated the two germline ends. CDR3 length: 16 amino acids. The V gene's germline CDR1 is LNHNV and CDR2 YYDKDF (reference sequence). The CDR3 is CATSSEPTGTPNGYTF. CDR3 nucleotide sequence: TGTGCCACCAGCAGTGAGCCTACCGGGACACCAAACGGCTACACCTTC. Supplemented by reference TRBV15 and TRBJ1-2, the full variable domain reads DAMVIQNPRYQVTQFGKPVTLSCSQTLNHNVMYWYQQKSSQAPKLLFHYYDKDFNNEADTPDNFQSRRPNTSFCFLDIRSPGLGDTAMYLCATSSEPTGTPNGYTFGSGTRLTVV.

The chain employs TRBV5-1 and TRBJ2-2; D call uncertain. V was shortened by 2 bases and J by 0 bases, with 5 bases between the two germline ends. The CDR3 has 14 amino acids. CDR1 and CDR2 from the germline V gene are SGHRS and YFSETQ. This CDR3 is CASSFQTNTGELFF. Written as DNA, the CDR3 is TGCGCCAGCAGCTTTCAGACGAACACCGGGGAGCTGTTTTTT.

As regards this clone: At the DNA level, this CDR3 is encoded by other sequences in the same sample as well. The genes are TRBV30 and TRBJ2-3, with unresolved D. Germline values: CDR1 GTSNPN, CDR2 SVGIG (reference sequence). CDR3 size: 11 residues. V lost 0 bases and J lost 6, with 4 bases in between. DNA of the CDR3: TGTGCCTGGAGTGTGTCGGATACGCAGTATTTT. Its translation: CAWSVSDTQYF.

This clone was seen a few times. The V and J genes are TRBV28 and TRBJ1-6; no clear D gene. The germline CDR1 and CDR2 sequences are MDHEN and SYDVKM. The CDR3 totals 15 residues. V lost 5 bases to trimming and J lost 4 bases, with 12 bases between them. CDR3 residues: CASSATGSYNSPLHF. The CDR3 DNA is TGTGCCAGCAGTGCAACGGGGTCTTATAATTCACCCCTCCACTTT.

V and J are TRBV4-3 and TRBJ1-1; D is possibly TRBD1 (5 bases). CDR3 length: 16 amino acids. The V gene's germline CDR1 is LGHNA and CDR2 YSLEER. The germline V and J ends were trimmed by 1 base and 7 bases, with 19 bases remaining between them. The CDR3 bases are TGCGCCAGCAGCCAAGGATTGGGGCCCCGAGTTTTTGAAGCTTTCTTT. Its protein product is CASSQGLGPRVFEAFF.

This clone has more than one count but fewer than ten. The chain is built from TRBV28 and TRBJ1-2, with D possibly being TRBD1 (5 bases). V shed 3 bases and J shed 3 bases, with 14 bases lying between them. The CDR3 contains 15 residues. Germline V gene sequence: CDR1 MDHEN, CDR2 SYDVKM. The CDR3 reads CASSFGDRADYGYTF. DNA for the CDR3: TGTGCCAGCAGTTTCGGGGACCGGGCTGACTATGGCTACACCTTC.

This CDR3 is CASSFPGRVETQYF. CDR3 DNA: TGTGCCAGCAGTTTCCCAGGGAGGGTGGAGACCCAGTACTTC. The chain uses TRBV28 and TRBJ2-5; 7 nucleotides agree with TRBD2. The CDR3 consists of 14 residues. Germline CDR1 MDHEN, CDR2 SYDVKM. V shed 3 bases and J 5 bases; nucleotides not matched to a gene: 6.

The chain links TRBV10-3 to TRBJ1-1; D unclear. V lost 4 bases and J lost 8, with 8 bases in between. The CDR3 is 11 amino acids. Germline values: CDR1 ENHRY, CDR2 SYGVKD. The CDR3 loop reads CAISAGFEAFF. The CDR3 region has the DNA TGTGCCATCAGTGCGGGGTTCGAAGCTTTCTTT.